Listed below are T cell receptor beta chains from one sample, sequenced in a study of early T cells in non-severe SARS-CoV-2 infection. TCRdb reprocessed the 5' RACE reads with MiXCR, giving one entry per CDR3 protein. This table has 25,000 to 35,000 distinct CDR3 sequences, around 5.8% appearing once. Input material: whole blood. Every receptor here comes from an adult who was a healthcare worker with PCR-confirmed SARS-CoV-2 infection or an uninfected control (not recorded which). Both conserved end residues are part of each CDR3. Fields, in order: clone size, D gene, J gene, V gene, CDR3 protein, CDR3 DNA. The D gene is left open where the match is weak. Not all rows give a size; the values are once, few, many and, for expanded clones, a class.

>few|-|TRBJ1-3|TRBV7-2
CASSFQKGNTIYF
TGTGCCAGCAGCTTCCAAAAGGGAAACACCATATATTTT
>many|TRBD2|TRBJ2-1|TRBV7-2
CASSKELAGPRNEQFF
TGTGCCAGCAGCAAAGAGCTAGCGGGACCCCGGAATGAGCAGTTCTTC
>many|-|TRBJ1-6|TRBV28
CASSLSGASPLHF
TGTGCCAGCAGTTTATCAGGTGCCTCACCCCTCCACTTT
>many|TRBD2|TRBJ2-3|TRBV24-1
CATSDYQREDGADTQYF
TGTGCCACCAGTGACTACCAGCGGGAGGATGGGGCAGATACGCAGTATTTT
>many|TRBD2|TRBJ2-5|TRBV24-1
CATSDLDPAGERQETQYF
TGTGCCACCAGTGATTTGGACCCAGCGGGAGAAAGGCAAGAGACCCAGTACTTC
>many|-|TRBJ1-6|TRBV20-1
CSALLGSSERSSPLHF
TGCAGTGCCTTGCTCGGGTCATCCGAAAGGAGTTCACCCCTCCACTTT
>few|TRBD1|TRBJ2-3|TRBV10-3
CAISPGQGMDTQYF
TGTGCCATATCTCCGGGACAGGGAATGGATACGCAGTATTTT
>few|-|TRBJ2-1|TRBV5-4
CATYLGSRGHEQFF
TGTGCCACCTACCTAGGGTCCCGTGGGCATGAGCAGTTCTTC
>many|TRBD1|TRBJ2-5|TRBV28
CASSLGTVQETQYF
TGTGCCAGCAGTTTAGGGACAGTACAAGAGACCCAGTACTTC
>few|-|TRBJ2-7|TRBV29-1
CSVANRAGATYEQYF
TGCAGCGTTGCGAATAGGGCAGGGGCAACCTACGAGCAGTACTTC
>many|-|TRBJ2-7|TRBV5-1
CASSLETRGYEQYF
TGCGCCAGCAGCTTGGAAACACGGGGGTACGAGCAGTACTTC
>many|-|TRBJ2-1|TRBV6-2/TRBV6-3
CASHWPNYNEQFF
TGTGCCAGCCACTGGCCTAATTACAATGAGCAGTTCTTC
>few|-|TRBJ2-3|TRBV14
CASSQPSTDTQYF
TGTGCCAGCAGCCAGCCTAGCACAGATACGCAGTATTTT
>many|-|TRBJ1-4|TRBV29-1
CSVEDRSRVGEKLFF
TGCAGCGTTGAAGATAGGAGCAGGGTCGGCGAAAAACTGTTTTTT
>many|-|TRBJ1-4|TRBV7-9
CASSFTGTNEKLFF
TGTGCCAGCAGCTTTACCGGAACTAATGAAAAACTGTTTTTT
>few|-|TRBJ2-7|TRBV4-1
CASSQDTTIYEQYF
TGCGCCAGCAGCCAAGATACTACTATCTACGAGCAGTACTTC
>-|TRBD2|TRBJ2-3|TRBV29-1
CSVDGGRIHTQYF
TGCAGCGTTGATGGCGGGAGGATCCATACGCAGTATTTT
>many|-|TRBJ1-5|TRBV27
CASSLYREQPQHF
TGTGCCAGCAGTCTGTACAGGGAACAGCCCCAGCATTTT
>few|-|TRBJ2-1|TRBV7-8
CASSLGDLGASSYNEQFF
TGTGCCAGCAGCTTAGGAGACTTGGGGGCGAGCTCCTACAATGAGCAGTTCTTC
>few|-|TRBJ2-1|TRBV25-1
CASSAAYLAWGNEQFF
TGTGCCAGCAGTGCCGCTTATCTGGCTTGGGGCAATGAGCAGTTCTTC
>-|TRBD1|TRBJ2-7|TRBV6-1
CASSVTGTGSIEQYF
TGTGCCAGCAGTGTCACCGGGACAGGGTCGATAGAGCAGTACTTC
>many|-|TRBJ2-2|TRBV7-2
CASTATSTGELFF
TGTGCCAGCACGGCGACTAGTACCGGGGAGCTGTTTTTT
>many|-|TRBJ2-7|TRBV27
CASSLSLTYEQYF
TGTGCCAGCAGTTTATCACTGACCTACGAGCAGTACTTC
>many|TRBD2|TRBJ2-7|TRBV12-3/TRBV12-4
CASSLAGGPLYEQYF
TGTGCCAGCAGTTTAGCGGGAGGGCCTCTTTACGAGCAGTACTTC
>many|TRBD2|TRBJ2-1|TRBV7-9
CASSTIWALLADNEQFF
TGTGCCAGCAGCACTATATGGGCGCTCCTAGCGGACAATGAGCAGTTCTTC
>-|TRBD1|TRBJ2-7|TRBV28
CASSLRDSKGYEQYF
TGTGCCAGCAGTTTACGGGACAGCAAAGGCTACGAGCAGTACTTC
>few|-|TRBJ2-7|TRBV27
CASSLSQSGTEQYF
TGTGCCAGCAGTTTATCGCAATCAGGGACCGAGCAGTACTTC
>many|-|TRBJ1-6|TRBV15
CATSSRAGNNSPLHF
TGTGCCACCAGCAGCAGGGCAGGGAATAATTCACCCCTCCACTTT
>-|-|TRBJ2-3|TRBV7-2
CASSSPNTDTQYF
TGTGCCAGCAGCTCCCCGAACACAGATACGCAGTATTTT
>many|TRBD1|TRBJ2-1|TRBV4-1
CASSSRDRGIGQFF
TGCGCCAGCAGCTCCCGGGACAGAGGGATAGGGCAGTTCTTC
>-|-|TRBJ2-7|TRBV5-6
CASSPGTRYAYEQYF
TGTGCCAGCAGCCCCGGGACACGCTACGCCTACGAGCAGTACTTC